Listed below are T cell receptor beta chains from one sample, sequenced in a study of beta chain features in type 1 diabetes. Profiled with immunoSEQ multiplex PCR; TCRdb holds only in-frame clones, not every one. Among about 340,000 clones, 8% were seen once, and the ten largest hold 0.44%. Sequences were obtained from central memory CD4+ T cells from blood. The receptors were gathered from a young woman in good health. CDR3s include the opening cysteine and the closing phenylalanine or tryptophan. Fields, in order: clone size, V gene, D gene, J gene, CDR3 protein, CDR3 DNA. A D gene is named only where the DNA matches it firmly. The listing skips clone size in some rows; elsewhere it reads once, few, many or a size class.

>few|TRBV11-1|.|TRBJ2-1
CASSLETGPAEQFF
TGTGCCAGCAGCTTAGAGACAGGTCCTGCTGAGCAGTTCTTC
>few|TRBV7-2|.|TRBJ1-2
CASSPVGEGGYTF
TGTGCCAGCAGCCCTGTTGGGGAGGGCGGCTACACCTTC
>.|TRBV11-2|TRBD2|TRBJ2-3
CASSPRWTSVSTDTQYF
TGTGCCAGCAGCCCGCGCTGGACTAGCGTAAGCACAGATACGCAGTATTTT
>.|TRBV4-2|TRBD1|TRBJ2-6
CASSPGGARTGANVLTF
TGTGCCAGCAGCCCAGGGGGCGCCCGGACTGGGGCCAACGTCCTGACTTTC
>many|TRBV28|TRBD1|TRBJ2-7
CASSLDRGYEQYF
TGTGCCAGCAGTTTGGACAGGGGGTACGAGCAGTACTTC
>.|TRBV7-2|TRBD1|TRBJ1-5
CASSVRQGQPQHF
TGTGCCAGCAGCGTTCGACAGGGTCAGCCCCAGCATTTT
>.|TRBV5-1|.|TRBJ2-7
CASSLYRTRGAYEQYF
TGCGCCAGCAGCCTATATCGGACCCGAGGCGCCTACGAGCAGTACTTC
>few|TRBV5-1|TRBD1|TRBJ2-3
CASSQDRTDTQYF
TGCGCCAGCAGTCAGGACAGGACAGATACGCAGTATTTT
>.|TRBV13|TRBD2|TRBJ2-3
CASSLSPGLAGESDTQYF
TGTGCCAGCAGCTTATCCCCGGGACTAGCGGGAGAGTCAGATACGCAGTATTTT
>few|TRBV5-1|.|TRBJ2-2
CASSLAVEGGELFF
TGCGCCAGCAGCTTGGCCGTGGAGGGCGGGGAGCTGTTTTTT